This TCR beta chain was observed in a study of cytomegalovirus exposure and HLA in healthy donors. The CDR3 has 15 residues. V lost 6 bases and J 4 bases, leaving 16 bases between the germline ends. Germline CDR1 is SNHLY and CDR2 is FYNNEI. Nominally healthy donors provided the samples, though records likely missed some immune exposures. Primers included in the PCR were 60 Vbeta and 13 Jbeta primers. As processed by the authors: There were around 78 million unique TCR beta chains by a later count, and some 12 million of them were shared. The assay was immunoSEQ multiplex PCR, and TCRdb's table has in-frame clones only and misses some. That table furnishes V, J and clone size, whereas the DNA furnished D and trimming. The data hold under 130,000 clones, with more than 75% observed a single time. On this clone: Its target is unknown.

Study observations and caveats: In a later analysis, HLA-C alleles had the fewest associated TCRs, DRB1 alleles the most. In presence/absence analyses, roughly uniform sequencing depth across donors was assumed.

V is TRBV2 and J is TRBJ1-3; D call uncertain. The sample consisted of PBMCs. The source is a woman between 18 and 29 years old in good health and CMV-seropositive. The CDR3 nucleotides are TGTGCCAGCAGGGCCCTTTGGCCGTCCGGAAACACCATATATTTT. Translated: CASRALWPSGNTIYF.